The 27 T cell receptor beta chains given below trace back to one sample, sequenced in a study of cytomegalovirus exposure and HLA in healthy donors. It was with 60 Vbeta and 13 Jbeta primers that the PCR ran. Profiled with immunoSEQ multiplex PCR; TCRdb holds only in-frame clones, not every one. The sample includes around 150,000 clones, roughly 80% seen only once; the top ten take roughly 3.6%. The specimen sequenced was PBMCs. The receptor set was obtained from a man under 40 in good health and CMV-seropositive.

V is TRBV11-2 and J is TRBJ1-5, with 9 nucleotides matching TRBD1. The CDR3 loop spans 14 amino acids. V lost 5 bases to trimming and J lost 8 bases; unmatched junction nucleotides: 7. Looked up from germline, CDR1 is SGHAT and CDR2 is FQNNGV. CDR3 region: CASSRQGGEEPQHF. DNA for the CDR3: TGTGCCAGCAGCCGACAGGGGGGTGAAGAGCCCCAGCATTTT.

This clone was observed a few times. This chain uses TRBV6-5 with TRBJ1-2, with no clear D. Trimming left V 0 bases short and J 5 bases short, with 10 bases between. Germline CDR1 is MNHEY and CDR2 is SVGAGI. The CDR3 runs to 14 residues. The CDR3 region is CASSYSQMSYGYTF. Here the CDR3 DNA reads TGTGCCAGCAGTTACTCACAGATGAGTTATGGCTACACCTTC.

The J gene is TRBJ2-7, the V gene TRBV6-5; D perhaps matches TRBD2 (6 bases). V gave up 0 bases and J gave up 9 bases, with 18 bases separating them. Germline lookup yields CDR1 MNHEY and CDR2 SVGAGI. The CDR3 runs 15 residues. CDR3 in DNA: TGTGCCAGCAGTTACTCCGGCGGACTACCGACTGGGCAGTACTTC. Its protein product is CASSYSGGLPTGQYF.

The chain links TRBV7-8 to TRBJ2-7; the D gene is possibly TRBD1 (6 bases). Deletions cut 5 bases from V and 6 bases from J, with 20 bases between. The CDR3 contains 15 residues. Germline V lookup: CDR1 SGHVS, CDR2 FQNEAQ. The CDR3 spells CASSEGGQGEGEQYF. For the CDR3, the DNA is TGTGCCAGCAGCGAAGGGGGTCAGGGTGAGGGCGAGCAGTACTTC.

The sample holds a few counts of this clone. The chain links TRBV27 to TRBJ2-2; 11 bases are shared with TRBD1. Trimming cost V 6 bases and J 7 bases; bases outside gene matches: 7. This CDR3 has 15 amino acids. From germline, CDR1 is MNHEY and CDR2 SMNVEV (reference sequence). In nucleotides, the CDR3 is TGTGCCAGCAGACTCGGACAGGGGGCCATCGGGGAGCTGTTTTTT. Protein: CASRLGQGAIGELFF.

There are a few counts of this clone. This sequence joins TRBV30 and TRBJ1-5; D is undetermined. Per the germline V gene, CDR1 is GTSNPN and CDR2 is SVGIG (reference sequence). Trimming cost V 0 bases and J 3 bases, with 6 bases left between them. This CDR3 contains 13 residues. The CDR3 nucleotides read TGTGCCTGGAGTGTACACCTCAATCAGCCCCAGCATTTT. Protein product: CAWSVHLNQPQHF.

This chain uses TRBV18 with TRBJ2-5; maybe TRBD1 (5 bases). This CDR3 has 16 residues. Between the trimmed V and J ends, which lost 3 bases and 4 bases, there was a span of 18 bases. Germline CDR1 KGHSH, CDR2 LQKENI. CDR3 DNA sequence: TGTGCCAGCTCACCTCTGGGGCTAGGGGCATTAGAGACCCAGTACTTC. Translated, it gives CASSPLGLGALETQYF.

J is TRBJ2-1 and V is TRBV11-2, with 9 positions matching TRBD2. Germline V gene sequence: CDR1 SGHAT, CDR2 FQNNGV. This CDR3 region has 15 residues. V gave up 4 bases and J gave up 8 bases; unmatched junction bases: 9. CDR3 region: CASSSASGDLYEQFF. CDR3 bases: TGTGCCAGCAGCTCCGCTAGCGGGGATCTCTATGAGCAGTTCTTC.

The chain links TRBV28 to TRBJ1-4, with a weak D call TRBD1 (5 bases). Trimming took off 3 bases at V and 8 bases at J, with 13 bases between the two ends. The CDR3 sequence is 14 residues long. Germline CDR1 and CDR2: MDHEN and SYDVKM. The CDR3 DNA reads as TGTGCCAGCAGTTTTGGGACTTTTTTAGAAAAACTGTTTTTT. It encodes CASSFGTFLEKLFF.

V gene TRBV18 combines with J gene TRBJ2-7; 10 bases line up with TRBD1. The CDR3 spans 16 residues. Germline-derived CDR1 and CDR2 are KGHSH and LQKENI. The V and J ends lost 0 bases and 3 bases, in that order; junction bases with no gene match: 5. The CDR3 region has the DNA TGTGCCAGCTCACCACCTAGGACAGGGGGGGGCTACGAGCAGTACTTC. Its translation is CASSPPRTGGGYEQYF.

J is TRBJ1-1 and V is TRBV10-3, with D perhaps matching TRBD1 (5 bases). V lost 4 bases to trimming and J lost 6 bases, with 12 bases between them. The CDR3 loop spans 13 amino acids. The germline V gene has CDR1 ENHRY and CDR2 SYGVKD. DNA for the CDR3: TGTGCCATCAGTGGGACAATTGTCTCTGAAGCTTTCTTT. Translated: CAISGTIVSEAFF.

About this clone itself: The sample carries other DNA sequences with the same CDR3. The CDR3 sequence is CSVGLNSGANVLTF. Here the CDR3 DNA reads TGCAGCGTAGGACTGAACTCTGGGGCCAACGTCCTGACTTTC. The chain uses TRBV29-1 and TRBJ2-6; D is possibly TRBD2 (5 bases). The CDR3 runs to 14 residues. V lost 6 bases and J lost 0, with 9 bases in between. Germline lookup yields CDR1 SQVTM and CDR2 ANQGSEA. The whole variable domain, filled in from reference TRBV29-1 and TRBJ2-6, reads SAVISQKPSRDICQRGTSLTIQCQVDSQVTMMFWYRQQPGQSLTLIATANQGSEATYESGFVIDKFPISRPNLTFSTLTVSNMSPEDSSIYLCSVGLNSGANVLTFGAGSRLTVL.

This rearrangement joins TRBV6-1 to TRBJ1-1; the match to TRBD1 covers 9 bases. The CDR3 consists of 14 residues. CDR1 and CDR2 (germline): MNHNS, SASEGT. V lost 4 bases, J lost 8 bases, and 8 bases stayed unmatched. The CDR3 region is CASSGGQGSDEAFF. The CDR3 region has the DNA TGTGCCAGCAGTGGGGGACAGGGAAGTGACGAAGCTTTCTTT.

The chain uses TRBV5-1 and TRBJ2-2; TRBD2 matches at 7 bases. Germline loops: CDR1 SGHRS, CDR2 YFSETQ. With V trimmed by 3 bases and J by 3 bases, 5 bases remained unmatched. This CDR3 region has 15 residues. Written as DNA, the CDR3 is TGCGCCAGCAGCTCTACCGGGGGGTACACCGGGGAGCTGTTTTTT. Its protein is CASSSTGGYTGELFF. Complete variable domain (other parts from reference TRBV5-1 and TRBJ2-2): KAGVTQTPRYLIKTRGQQVTLSCSPISGHRSVSWYQQTPGQGLQFLFEYFSETQRNKGNFPGRFSGRQFSNSRSEMNVSTLELGDSALYLCASSSTGGYTGELFFGEGSRLTVL.

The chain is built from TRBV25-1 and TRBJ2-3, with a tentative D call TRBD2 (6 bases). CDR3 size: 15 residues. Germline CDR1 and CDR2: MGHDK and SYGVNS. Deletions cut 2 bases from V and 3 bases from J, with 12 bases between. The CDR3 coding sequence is TGTGCCAGCAGTGAAGTCTTCCGGGGGACAGATACGCAGTATTTT. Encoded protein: CASSEVFRGTDTQYF.

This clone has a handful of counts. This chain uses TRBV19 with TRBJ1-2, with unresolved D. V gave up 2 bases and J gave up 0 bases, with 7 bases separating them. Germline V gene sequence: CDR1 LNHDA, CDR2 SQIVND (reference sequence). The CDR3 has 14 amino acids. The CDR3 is CASSIQVANYGYTF. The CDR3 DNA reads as TGTGCCAGTAGTATACAGGTGGCTAACTATGGCTACACCTTC. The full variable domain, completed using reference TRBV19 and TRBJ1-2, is DGGITQSPKYLFRKEGQNVTLSCEQNLNHDAMYWYRQDPGQGLRLIYYSQIVNDFQKGDIAEGYSVSREKKESFPLTVTSAQKNPTAFYLCASSIQVANYGYTFGSGTRLTVV.

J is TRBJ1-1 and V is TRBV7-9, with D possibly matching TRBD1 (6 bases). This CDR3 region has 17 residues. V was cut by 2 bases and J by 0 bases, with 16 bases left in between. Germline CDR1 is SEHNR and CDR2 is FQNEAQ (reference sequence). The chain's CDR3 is CASSLKTSRDMNTEAFF. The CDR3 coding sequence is TGTGCCAGCAGCTTAAAAACGTCAAGGGACATGAACACTGAAGCTTTCTTT.

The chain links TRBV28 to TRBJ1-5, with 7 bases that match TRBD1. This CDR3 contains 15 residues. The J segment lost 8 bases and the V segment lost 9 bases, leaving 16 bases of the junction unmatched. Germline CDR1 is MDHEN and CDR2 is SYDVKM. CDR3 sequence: CASIRGQGVFEPQHF. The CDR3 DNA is TGTGCCAGTATCAGAGGGCAGGGGGTCTTCGAGCCCCAGCATTTT.

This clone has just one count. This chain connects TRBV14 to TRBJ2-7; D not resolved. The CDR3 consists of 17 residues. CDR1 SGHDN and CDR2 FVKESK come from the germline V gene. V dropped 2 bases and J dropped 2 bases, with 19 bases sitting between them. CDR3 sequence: CASSQPRTTDGTYEQYF. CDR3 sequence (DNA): TGTGCCAGCAGCCAACCTCGAACCACAGACGGCACCTACGAGCAGTACTTC.

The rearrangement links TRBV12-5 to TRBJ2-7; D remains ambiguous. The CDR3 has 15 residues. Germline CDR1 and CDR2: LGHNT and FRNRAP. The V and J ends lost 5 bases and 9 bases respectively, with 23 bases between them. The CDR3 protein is CASGRSAQSRSGQYF. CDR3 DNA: TGTGCTAGTGGTCGAAGTGCTCAGTCACGGTCGGGGCAGTACTTC.

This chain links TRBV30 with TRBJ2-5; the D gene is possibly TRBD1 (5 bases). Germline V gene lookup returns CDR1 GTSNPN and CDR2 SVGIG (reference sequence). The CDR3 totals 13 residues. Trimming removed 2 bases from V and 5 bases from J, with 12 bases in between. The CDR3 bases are TGTGCCTGGAGTAAGGGGATTCGGGAGACCCAGTACTTC. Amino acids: CAWSKGIRETQYF.

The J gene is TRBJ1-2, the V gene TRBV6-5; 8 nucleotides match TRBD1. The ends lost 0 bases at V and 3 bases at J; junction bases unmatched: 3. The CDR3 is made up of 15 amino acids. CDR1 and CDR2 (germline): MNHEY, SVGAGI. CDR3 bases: TGTGCCAGCAGTTACTCGCCAGGGGGCGACTATGGCTACACCTTC. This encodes CASSYSPGGDYGYTF.

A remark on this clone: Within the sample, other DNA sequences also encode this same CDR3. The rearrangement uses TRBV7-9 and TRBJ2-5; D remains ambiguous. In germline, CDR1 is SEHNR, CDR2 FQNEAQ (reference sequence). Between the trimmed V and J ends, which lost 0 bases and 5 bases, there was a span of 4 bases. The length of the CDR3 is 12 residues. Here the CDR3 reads CASSLARETQYF. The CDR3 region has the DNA TGTGCCAGCAGCTTAGCCAGGGAGACCCAGTACTTC. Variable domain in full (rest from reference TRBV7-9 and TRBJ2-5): DTGVSQNPRHKITKRGQNVTFRCDPISEHNRLYWYRQTLGQGPEFLTYFQNEAQLEKSRLLSDRFSAERPKGSFSTLEIQRTEQGDSAMYLCASSLARETQYFGPGTRLLVL.

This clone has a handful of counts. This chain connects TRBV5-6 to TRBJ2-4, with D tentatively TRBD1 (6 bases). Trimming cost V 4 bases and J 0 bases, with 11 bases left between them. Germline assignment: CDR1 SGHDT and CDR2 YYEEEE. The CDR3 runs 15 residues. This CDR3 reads CASSHGTIAKNIQYF. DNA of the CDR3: TGTGCCAGCAGCCACGGGACAATAGCCAAAAACATTCAGTACTTC. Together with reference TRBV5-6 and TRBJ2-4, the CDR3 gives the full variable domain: DAGVTQSPTHLIKTRGQQVTLRCSPKSGHDTVSWYQQALGQGPQFIFQYYEEEERQRGNFPDRFSGHQFPNYSSELNVNALLLGDSALYLCASSHGTIAKNIQYFGAGTRLSVL.

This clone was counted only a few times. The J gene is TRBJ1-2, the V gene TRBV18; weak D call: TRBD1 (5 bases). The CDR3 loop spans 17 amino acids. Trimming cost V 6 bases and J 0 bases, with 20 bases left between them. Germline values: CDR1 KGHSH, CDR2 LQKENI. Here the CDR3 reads CASSLSLEGTANYGYTF. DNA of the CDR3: TGTGCCAGCTCCCTAAGTTTGGAGGGGACGGCTAACTATGGCTACACCTTC.

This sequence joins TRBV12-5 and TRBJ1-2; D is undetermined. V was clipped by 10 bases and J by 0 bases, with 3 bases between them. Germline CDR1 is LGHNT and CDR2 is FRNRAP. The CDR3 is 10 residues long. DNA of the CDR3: TGTGCTAAGCCTAACTATGGCTACACCTTC. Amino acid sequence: CAKPNYGYTF.

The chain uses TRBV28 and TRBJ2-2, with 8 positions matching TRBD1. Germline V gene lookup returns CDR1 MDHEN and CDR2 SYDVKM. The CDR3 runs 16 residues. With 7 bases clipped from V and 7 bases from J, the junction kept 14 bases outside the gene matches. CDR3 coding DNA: TGTGCCAGCACCCTAGGACAGGGTAGCTCCAACGGGGAGCTGTTTTTT. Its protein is CASTLGQGSSNGELFF.